This is a list of T cell receptor beta chains from one sample in a study of blood T cell repertoires in COVID-19. Clones were read by immunoSEQ multiplex PCR, and TCRdb kept only the in-frame ones, dropping some. The sample holds 150,000 to 200,000 clones, 85% to 90% seen once. The sequencing sample was made of peripheral blood. The source of these receptors is a man aged 45 to 65 with acute or convalescent COVID-19. The CDR3 runs from the conserved cysteine through the conserved F or W. D genes are given only for firm matches. A row's size may be missing; if present it is once, few, many or a size class.

clone size,J gene,D gene,V gene,CDR3 protein,CDR3 DNA
once,TRBJ1-1,.,TRBV7-2,CASSKGKNTEAFF,TGTGCCAGCAGCAAGGGGAAGAACACTGAAGCTTTCTTT
.,TRBJ2-1,TRBD1,TRBV19,CASKDGQGAEKQFF,TGTGCCAGTAAAGACGGGCAGGGGGCGGAAAAGCAGTTCTTC
.,TRBJ1-4,TRBD1,TRBV6-5,CASRPIGGTGEKLFF,TGTGCCAGCAGACCCATCGGGGGGACAGGTGAAAAACTGTTTTTT
once,TRBJ1-2,.,TRBV28,CASSSVQNYGYTF,TGTGCCAGCAGCTCAGTCCAAAACTATGGCTACACCTTC
.,TRBJ2-5,.,TRBV29-1,CSVDLGGRGTQYF,TGCAGCGTTGATCTGGGGGGTAGGGGGACCCAGTACTTC
.,TRBJ2-2,TRBD1,TRBV6-5,CASRWDSNTGELFF,TGTGCCAGCAGGTGGGACAGCAACACCGGGGAGCTGTTTTTT
.,TRBJ1-4,TRBD1,TRBV3-1/TRBV3-2,CASSQDEDRGQDEKLFF,TGTGCCAGCAGCCAAGACGAGGACAGGGGGCAGGATGAAAAACTGTTTTTT
.,TRBJ2-7,.,TRBV29-1,CSARRDTAYEQYF,TGCAGCGCCCGCCGGGACACCGCCTACGAGCAGTACTTC
.,TRBJ2-7,.,TRBV3-1/TRBV3-2,CASSQDALATYEQYF,TGTGCCAGCAGCCAAGACGCACTAGCTACCTACGAGCAGTACTTC
once,TRBJ2-7,TRBD2,TRBV18,CASSSSGLAGATEQYF,TGTGCCAGCTCATCCTCCGGACTAGCGGGAGCGACCGAGCAGTACTTC
.,TRBJ1-3,TRBD1,TRBV7-6,CASSPRQGVRSGNTIYF,TGTGCCAGCAGCCCTAGACAGGGAGTACGCTCTGGAAACACCATATATTTT
few,TRBJ1-2,TRBD1,TRBV4-1,CASSQVPGGPYGYTF,TGCGCCAGCAGCCAAGTGCCAGGGGGCCCGTATGGCTACACCTTC
.,TRBJ2-5,.,TRBV4-2,CASSQSGHPYQETQYF,TGTGCCAGCAGCCAGTCGGGTCACCCGTACCAAGAGACCCAGTACTTC
.,TRBJ1-2,.,TRBV15,CATSSPWAGYTF,TGTGCCACCAGCAGCCCCTGGGCTGGCTACACCTTC
.,TRBJ2-2,.,TRBV7-2,CASSLDPGPGELFF,TGTGCCAGCAGCTTAGATCCAGGGCCCGGGGAGCTGTTTTTT
few,TRBJ2-1,.,TRBV7-8,CASSLVSRSYNEQFF,TGTGCCAGCAGCTTAGTGTCCCGCTCCTACAATGAGCAGTTCTTC
.,TRBJ2-2,TRBD2,TRBV5-8,CASSLAMIGGSHTGELFF,TGTGCCAGCAGCTTGGCCATGATTGGCGGGAGTCACACCGGGGAGCTGTTTTTT
.,TRBJ1-5,.,TRBV4-2,CASSQEGQGTNQPQHF,TGTGCCAGCAGCCAAGAAGGTCAGGGAACAAATCAGCCCCAGCATTTT
.,TRBJ2-1,TRBD1,TRBV6-2/TRBV6-3,CASSQGGAGYNEQFF,TGTGCCAGCAGCCAAGGGGGCGCGGGCTACAATGAGCAGTTCTTC
.,TRBJ2-1,TRBD1,TRBV5-1,CASSLDRGNGYNEQFF,TGCGCCAGCAGCTTGGACAGGGGGAATGGGTACAATGAGCAGTTCTTC
.,TRBJ2-3,.,TRBV29-1,CSVEGASNTDTQYF,TGCAGCGTTGAAGGGGCCTCTAACACAGATACGCAGTATTTT
.,TRBJ2-3,TRBD1,TRBV27,CATWGTGVPDTQYF,TGTGCCACCTGGGGGACAGGGGTACCAGATACGCAGTATTTT
.,TRBJ1-2,TRBD1,TRBV10-3,CAISTTGDGGYTF,TGTGCCATCAGTACGACAGGGGATGGTGGCTACACCTTC
.,TRBJ1-5,.,TRBV28,CASSLGGGDQPQHF,TGTGCCAGCAGTTTGGGCGGGGGCGATCAGCCCCAGCATTTT
.,TRBJ2-5,.,TRBV7-6,CASSLQGPKTQYF,TGTGCCAGCAGCCTACAGGGCCCCAAGACCCAGTACTTC
.,TRBJ2-3,.,TRBV7-3,CASSLRSGQVEDTQYF,TGTGCCAGCAGCTTAAGGTCAGGGCAGGTGGAAGATACGCAGTATTTT
.,TRBJ2-2,TRBD1,TRBV6-2/TRBV6-3,CASSPYLDRVVTGELFF,TGTGCCAGCAGTCCCTATCTGGACAGGGTGGTCACCGGGGAGCTGTTTTTT
.,TRBJ1-4,.,TRBV13,CASSSGTRGKLFF,TGTGCCAGCAGCTCCGGGACCCGGGGGAAACTGTTTTTT
.,TRBJ2-3,TRBD2,TRBV4-3,CASSPGTSGDTQYF,TGCGCCAGCAGCCCTGGGACTAGCGGGGATACGCAGTATTTT
few,TRBJ1-4,TRBD1,TRBV11-2,CASSPGQGPNEKLFF,TGTGCCAGCAGCCCGGGACAGGGCCCCAATGAAAAACTGTTTTTT
.,TRBJ2-2,TRBD1,TRBV4-3,CASSQEGGQTNTGELFF,TGCGCCAGCAGCCAAGAAGGGGGACAGACGAACACCGGGGAGCTGTTTTTT
.,TRBJ1-2,.,TRBV7-2,CASSKSPRGGTDNYGYTF,TGTGCCAGCAGCAAATCCCCGAGGGGGGGGACCGATAACTATGGCTACACCTTC
.,TRBJ2-1,.,TRBV19,CASSIAGEQFF,TGTGCCAGTAGTATCGCGGGGGAGCAGTTCTTC
.,TRBJ2-7,.,TRBV13,CASSPRGYYEQYF,TGTGCCAGCAGCCCGAGGGGGTACTACGAGCAGTACTTC
.,TRBJ1-1,TRBD1,TRBV6-5,CASSRQGGAEAFF,TGTGCCAGCAGTCGACAGGGGGGGGCTGAAGCTTTCTTT
.,TRBJ2-5,TRBD2,TRBV19,CASSIGGSGEVTQYF,TGTGCCAGTAGTATAGGGGGTAGCGGGGAAGTAACCCAGTACTTC
.,TRBJ2-2,.,TRBV5-4,CASSLTGSGELFF,TGTGCCAGCAGCCTTACAGGGTCCGGGGAGCTGTTTTTT
once,TRBJ1-5,.,TRBV21-1,CAKRGGSNQPQHF,TGTGCCAAAAGAGGGGGTAGCAATCAGCCCCAGCATTTT
.,TRBJ2-1,TRBD1,TRBV5-1,CASSWSGTGGAYNEQFF,TGCGCCAGCAGTTGGTCCGGGACAGGGGGGGCCTACAATGAGCAGTTCTTC
.,TRBJ1-2,TRBD1,TRBV27,CASNPGQGLFSNYGYTF,TGTGCCAGCAACCCGGGACAGGGCCTATTTTCTAACTATGGCTACACCTTC
.,TRBJ1-5,TRBD1,TRBV7-2,CASSFKGQSPQPQHF,TGTGCCAGCAGCTTCAAGGGACAGAGCCCACAGCCCCAGCATTTT
.,TRBJ2-2,TRBD1,TRBV6-5,CASSSQGAQTGELFF,TGTGCCAGCAGTTCACAGGGGGCCCAAACCGGGGAGCTGTTTTTT
.,TRBJ2-7,.,TRBV19,CASSPQVGQRSYEQYF,TGTGCCAGTAGTCCCCAAGTCGGACAGAGAAGCTACGAGCAGTACTTC
.,TRBJ2-5,TRBD2,TRBV7-7,CASSLGSGGAAQETQYF,TGTGCTAGCAGCTTAGGCTCGGGGGGGGCGGCCCAAGAGACCCAGTACTTC
.,TRBJ1-3,.,TRBV3-1/TRBV3-2,CASSRTDSGNTIYF,TGTGCCAGCAGCCGGACAGACTCTGGAAACACCATATATTTT
.,TRBJ1-1,TRBD1,TRBV20-1,CRGPGGTEAFF,TGCAGGGGTCCAGGGGGCACTGAAGCTTTCTTT
.,TRBJ2-1,TRBD1,TRBV19,CASNPNRGWNEQFF,TGTGCCAGTAACCCAAACAGGGGTTGGAATGAGCAGTTCTTC
once,TRBJ2-3,.,TRBV6-5,CASSPSRGYTQYF,TGTGCCAGCAGTCCCTCACGCGGGTATACGCAGTATTTT
few,TRBJ1-4,TRBD1,TRBV27,CDSSFIRTGNEKLFF,TGTGACAGCAGTTTTATTCGGACAGGGAATGAAAAACTGTTTTTT
once,TRBJ2-1,TRBD2,TRBV2,CAAPLGLVSPMGNDEQFF,TGTGCCGCCCCCCTGGGACTAGTGAGCCCCATGGGGAACGATGAGCAGTTCTTC
.,TRBJ1-3,.,TRBV5-1,CASSLAFSSGNTIYF,TGCGCCAGCAGCTTGGCCTTCAGCTCTGGAAACACCATATATTTT
.,TRBJ1-5,TRBD1,TRBV3-1/TRBV3-2,CASSQGTGYQPQHF,TGTGCCAGCAGCCAAGGGACAGGCTACCAGCCCCAGCATTTT
.,TRBJ2-1,.,TRBV6-6,CASSGFGVKEQFF,TGTGCCAGCAGTGGCTTCGGAGTCAAGGAGCAGTTCTTC
.,TRBJ1-4,.,TRBV4-3,CASSQEADGLNEKLFF,TGCGCCAGCAGCCAAGAGGCGGACGGACTTAATGAAAAACTGTTTTTT
.,TRBJ1-5,.,TRBV29-1,CSVQQGDNQPQHF,TGCAGCGTTCAGCAGGGTGACAATCAGCCCCAGCATTTT
.,TRBJ1-5,TRBD1,TRBV25-1,CASSEYMGGQQNQPQHF,TGTGCCAGCAGTGAATATATGGGGGGACAGCAGAATCAGCCCCAGCATTTT
.,TRBJ2-1,TRBD2,TRBV27,CASSGLAGVIRYNEQFF,TGTGCCAGCAGCGGACTAGCGGGAGTTATACGGTACAATGAGCAGTTCTTC
once,TRBJ1-5,.,TRBV7-2,CASSLVVGVNQPQHF,TGTGCCAGCAGTTTGGTGGTAGGGGTTAATCAGCCCCAGCATTTT
.,TRBJ2-3,TRBD2,TRBV6-1,CASSVTTLITGTITDTQYF,TGTGCCAGCAGTGTAACCACCCTCATTACCGGGACTATCACAGATACGCAGTATTTT
few,TRBJ2-7,TRBD2,TRBV2,CASSEKLAGVDYEQYF,TGTGCCAGCAGTGAAAAACTAGCGGGAGTGGACTACGAGCAGTACTTC